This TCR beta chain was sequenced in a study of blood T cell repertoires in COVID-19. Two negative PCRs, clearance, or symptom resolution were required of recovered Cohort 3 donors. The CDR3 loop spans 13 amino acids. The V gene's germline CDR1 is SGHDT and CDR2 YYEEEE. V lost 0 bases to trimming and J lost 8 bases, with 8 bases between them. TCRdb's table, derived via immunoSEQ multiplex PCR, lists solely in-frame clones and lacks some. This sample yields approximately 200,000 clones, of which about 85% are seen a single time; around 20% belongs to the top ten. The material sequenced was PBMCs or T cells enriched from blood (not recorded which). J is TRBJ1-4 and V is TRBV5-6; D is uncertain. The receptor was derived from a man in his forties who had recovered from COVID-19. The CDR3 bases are TGTGCCAGCAGCTTGGGGCAGAGGGAAAAACTGTTTTTT. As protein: CASSLGQREKLFF.